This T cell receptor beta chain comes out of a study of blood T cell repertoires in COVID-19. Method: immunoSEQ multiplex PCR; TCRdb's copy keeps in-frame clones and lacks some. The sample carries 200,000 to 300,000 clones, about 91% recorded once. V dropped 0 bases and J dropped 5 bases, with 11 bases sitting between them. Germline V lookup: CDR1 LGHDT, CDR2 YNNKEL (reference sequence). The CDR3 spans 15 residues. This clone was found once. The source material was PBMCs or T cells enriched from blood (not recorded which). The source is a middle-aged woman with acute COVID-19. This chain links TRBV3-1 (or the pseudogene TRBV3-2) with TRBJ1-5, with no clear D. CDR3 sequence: CASSQEPGSYQPQHF. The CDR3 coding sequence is TGTGCCAGCAGCCAAGAACCGGGAAGCTATCAGCCCCAGCATTTT.